These 2 T cell receptor beta chains were sequenced from one sample in a study of CD8+ T cells in alopecia areata. Collected material from alopecia areata patients comprised lesional scalp punch biopsies and peripheral blood. RNA was isolated and reverse transcribed to cDNA, the sequencing template. Libraries were prepared by immunoSEQ multiplex PCR; TCRdb keeps only in-frame clonotypes and omits some of them. The sample consists of 7,000 to 9,000 clones, approximately 67% of them appearing once. The sequencing here drew on skin, taken at week 0. The source of these receptors is a human donor with alopecia areata.

The chain couples TRBV10-3 to TRBJ1-4; no definite D call. Trimming left V 1 base short and J 8 bases short, with 11 bases between. Germline V gene lookup returns CDR1 ENHRY and CDR2 SYGVKD. The CDR3 length is 14 residues. CDR3 residues: CAISEFGGREKLFF. CDR3 coding DNA: TGTGCCATCAGTGAGTTTGGAGGGCGAGAAAAACTGTTTTTT.

This clone was recorded a few times. The chain uses TRBV7-2 and TRBJ1-1; 8 positions agree with TRBD1. Germline CDR1 and CDR2: SGHTA and FQGNSA. The length of the CDR3 is 14 residues. With V trimmed by 7 bases and J by 2 bases, 6 bases remained unmatched. CDR3 in DNA: TGTGCCAGCACCCCAGGGGGCGGAAACACTGAAGCTTTCTTT. Translated, it gives CASTPGGGNTEAFF.